This TCR beta chain was captured by sequencing in a study of radiotherapy plus CTLA-4 blockade in lung cancer. About the research overall: Objective responses were recorded in around 18% of patients, with disease control recorded in approximately 34%.

Assay: immunoSEQ multiplex PCR; the TCRdb copy retains only in-frame clones and omits some. The sample carries more than 30,000 clones, 80% to 90% recorded once. As concerns this clone: Its target is not known.

General study results and limits: In blood, after radiotherapy plus ipilimumab, tumor-derived TCR clones expanded.

Focal radiation plus CTLA-4 blockade with ipilimumab was given to patients with chemo-refractory metastatic non-small-cell lung cancer. The germline V gene has CDR1 MNHNY and CDR2 SVGAGI (reference sequence). The CDR3 extends over 16 amino acids. V was clipped by 6 bases and J by 4 bases, with 21 bases between them. The clonotype originates from a human donor with non-small cell lung cancer that progressed on radiotherapy plus ipilimumab. This specimen was peripheral blood, taken from a patient treated with radiotherapy plus ipilimumab. The J gene is TRBJ2-5, the V gene TRBV6-6; D uncertain. This CDR3 reads CASSFNPPGSGETQYF. CDR3 sequence (DNA): TGTGCCAGCAGCTTTAACCCCCCCGGGTCCGGAGAGACCCAGTACTTC.